This TCR beta chain was identified in a study of spatial heterogeneity in lung cancer. At the level of the study: Beta-chain sequences were consistently detected more often than alpha-chain sequences.

Germline V gene lookup returns CDR1 MGHDK and CDR2 SYGVNS. Trimming left V 5 bases short and J 1 base short, with 5 bases between. The length of the CDR3 is 12 residues. Time point denoted: sample taken at primary tumor resection. Tumor, nontumor lung or frozen PBMC supplied whole RNA, sequenced without sorting. This clonotype was seen many times. TCR cDNA molecules were tagged individually, and each one carried a unique molecular identifier. TCRdb used MiXCR to reprocess the 5' RACE reads, holding one entry per CDR3 protein. The data show about 10,000 distinct CDR3 sequences, with roughly 6% seen just once and around 30% held by the top ten.

This chain links TRBV25-1 with TRBJ1-1; no reliable D call. The specimen was normal lung tissue next to the tumor, collected at surgery. The TCR sequence derives from a male donor with early-stage non-small cell lung cancer. The CDR3 bases are TGTGCCAGCAGTATGGGGAACACTGAAGCTTTCTTT. It encodes CASSMGNTEAFF.